Below are 17 T cell receptor beta chains sequenced from a single sample in a study of shared clonotypes between healthy human individuals. Clones were read by immunoSEQ multiplex PCR, and TCRdb kept only the in-frame ones, dropping some. The table lists some 2,000,000 clones, just under 95% of them singletons. The naive CD8 population came from CD45RO-negative cells selected for CCR7, without terminally differentiated effector memory CD45RA+ cells. The sample comprised naive CD8+ T cells sorted from blood. These receptors originate from a man aged 18 to 29 in good health.

The sample holds one count of this clone. The chain has TRBV19 and TRBJ2-7, with D tentatively TRBD1 (6 bases). Germline V gene lookup returns CDR1 LNHDA and CDR2 SQIVND (reference sequence). Trimming pared 4 bases from V and 2 bases from J, leaving 12 bases between. This CDR3 contains 14 residues. CDR3 nucleotides: TGTGCCAGTAGTACGGCACAGGGTCCCTACGAGCAGTACTTC. Its protein product is CASSTAQGPYEQYF.

J is TRBJ2-7 and V is TRBV5-4; 7 bases align to TRBD2. J gave up 0 bases and V 2 bases, and 5 bases lay outside the gene matches. Germline CDR1 reads SGHNT; CDR2 reads YYREEE (reference sequence). The CDR3 runs 15 residues. Written as DNA, the CDR3 is TGTGCCAGCAGCTTTGGACTAGGCGGCTCCTACGAGCAGTACTTC. It translates to CASSFGLGGSYEQYF.

This chain uses TRBV27 with TRBJ1-2, with 7 bases matching TRBD1. The junction had 17 bases not matched to a gene; V was cut back by 5 bases and J by 8 bases. Looked up from germline, CDR1 is MNHEY and CDR2 is SMNVEV (reference sequence). The CDR3 runs 16 residues. Here the CDR3 DNA reads TGTGCCAGCAGTCTGCGTCCCGATACAGGGGTAGAAGGCTACACCTTC. This codes for CASSLRPDTGVEGYTF.

Points on this clone: The identical CDR3 is also encoded by other nucleotide sequences in the sample. The J gene is TRBJ2-7, the V gene TRBV13; D remains unclear. Germline V lookup: CDR1 PRHDT, CDR2 FYEKMQ (reference sequence). This CDR3 contains 14 residues. With 0 bases removed from V and 2 bases from J, the gap between germline ends came to 8 bases. The CDR3 DNA reads TGTGCCAGCAGCTTAGGCCTCCGTACCTACGAGCAGTACTTC. Amino acid sequence: CASSLGLRTYEQYF.

The chain couples TRBV4-3 to TRBJ2-2, with 9 bases that match TRBD2. The germline gives CDR1 LGHNA, CDR2 YSLEER. V lost 4 bases and J lost 2; bases outside the gene matches: 14. The CDR3 is made up of 19 amino acids. The CDR3 protein is CASSPATSGLPLNTGELFF. The CDR3 nucleotides read TGCGCCAGCAGCCCTGCAACTAGCGGGCTGCCTTTAAACACCGGGGAGCTGTTTTTT.

This rearrangement joins TRBV10-2 to TRBJ2-5; tentatively, D is TRBD2 (6 bases). The V gene's germline CDR1 is WSHSY and CDR2 SAAADI. V was pared by 4 bases and J by 2 bases, with 17 bases between. This CDR3 region has 16 residues. This chain's CDR3 is CASSVDGVSGQETQYF. CDR3 in DNA: TGCGCCAGCAGTGTAGATGGGGTCAGCGGGCAAGAGACCCAGTACTTC.

This clone has just one count. Other DNA sequences within the sample encode an identical CDR3. This chain links TRBV27 with TRBJ2-7; TRBD1 matches at 9 bases. Germline V gives CDR1 MNHEY, CDR2 SMNVEV (reference sequence). With V trimmed by 5 bases and J by 3 bases, 8 bases remained unmatched. The CDR3 totals 15 residues. DNA of the CDR3: TGTGCCAGCAGTCATACCGGGACAGGGCTCTACGAGCAGTACTTC. Residues: CASSHTGTGLYEQYF.

This rearrangement joins TRBV5-1 to TRBJ1-1; D is ambiguous. The CDR3 totals 11 residues. CDR1 is SGHRS and CDR2 is YFSETQ in the germline V gene. The germline V and J ends were trimmed by 4 bases and 6 bases, with 7 bases remaining between them. The CDR3 DNA reads as TGCGCCAGCAGCGTGGGCCCTGAAGCTTTCTTT. Translating it yields CASSVGPEAFF.

V and J are TRBV10-3 and TRBJ1-6, with D perhaps matching TRBD1 (5 bases). Germline V gene sequence: CDR1 ENHRY, CDR2 SYGVKD. This CDR3 has 16 amino acids. The V gene lost 1 base and the J gene lost 8 bases, with 15 bases spanning the gap. The CDR3 loop reads CAISEYNLRVDSPLHF. The CDR3, as DNA: TGTGCCATCAGTGAGTATAACCTCAGGGTGGATTCACCCCTCCACTTT.

The chain links TRBV13 to TRBJ2-2, with 14 bases identical to TRBD2. With V trimmed by 5 bases and J by 4 bases, 6 bases remained unmatched. The CDR3 sequence is 17 residues long. The germline gives CDR1 PRHDT, CDR2 FYEKMQ (reference sequence). This chain's CDR3 is CASSKGLAGVSTGELFF. The CDR3 DNA follows: TGTGCCAGCAGCAAGGGACTAGCGGGAGTTAGCACCGGGGAGCTGTTTTTT.

In its sample, this clone was seen once. Other DNA sequences from this sample encode an identical CDR3 as well. This chain uses TRBV13 with TRBJ1-1; D gene uncertain. Germline assignment: CDR1 PRHDT and CDR2 FYEKMQ (reference sequence). V was clipped by 1 base and J by 3 bases, with 6 bases between them. This CDR3 has 13 residues. CDR3 sequence: CASSLVGDTEAFF. Here the CDR3 DNA reads TGTGCCAGCAGCTTAGTTGGCGACACTGAAGCTTTCTTT.

The rearrangement joins TRBV5-4 to TRBJ2-6; D gene unclear. The CDR3 loop spans 19 amino acids. V shed 0 bases and J shed 0 bases, with 16 bases lying between them. Germline V gene lookup returns CDR1 SGHNT and CDR2 YYREEE (reference sequence). The CDR3 is CASSLEVFTATSGANVLTF. The CDR3, as DNA: TGTGCCAGCAGCTTGGAGGTTTTTACGGCGACCTCTGGGGCCAACGTCCTGACTTTC.

V and J are TRBV15 and TRBJ2-3; D is undetermined. The CDR3 runs to 16 residues. V shed 4 bases and J shed 2 bases, with 16 bases lying between them. From germline, CDR1 is LNHNV and CDR2 YYDKDF (reference sequence). Written as DNA, the CDR3 is TGTGCCACCAGCATCTTCCGTAGTCAGAACACAGATACGCAGTATTTT. It codes for CATSIFRSQNTDTQYF.

The CDR3 loop is CASMTPGDTEAFF. CDR3 nucleotide sequence: TGCGCCAGCATGACCCCTGGGGACACTGAAGCTTTCTTT. The chain employs TRBV4-1 and TRBJ1-1, with D hard to call. In germline, CDR1 is MGHRA, CDR2 YSYEKL. Trimming removed 7 bases at V and 3 bases at J, with 12 bases between. The length of the CDR3 is 13 residues.

The V and J genes are TRBV4-1 and TRBJ2-5; D is unresolved. The germline V gene has CDR1 MGHRA and CDR2 YSYEKL. With 0 bases removed from V and 2 bases from J, the gap between germline ends came to 10 bases. There are 15 residues in the CDR3. The CDR3 sequence is CASSQETEIQETQYF. The CDR3 region has the DNA TGCGCCAGCAGCCAAGAAACAGAAATTCAAGAGACCCAGTACTTC.

This sequence joins TRBV6-1 and TRBJ1-6; D unresolved. This CDR3 is 14 amino acids long. Germline assignment: CDR1 MNHNS and CDR2 SASEGT. V was shortened by 4 bases and J by 4 bases, with 8 bases between the two germline ends. The CDR3, as DNA: TGTGCCAGCAGTGGACGAAGTTATAATTCACCCCTCCACTTT. Protein sequence: CASSGRSYNSPLHF.

The sample holds a few counts of this clone. V gene TRBV7-6 combines with J gene TRBJ2-6; no firm D call. CDR3 size: 14 residues. Germline values: CDR1 SGHVS, CDR2 FNYEAQ. The V gene lost 5 bases and the J gene lost 0 bases, with 5 bases spanning the gap. The CDR3 DNA follows: TGTGCCAGCAGCAGATACTCTGGGGCCAACGTCCTGACTTTC. It codes for CASSRYSGANVLTF.